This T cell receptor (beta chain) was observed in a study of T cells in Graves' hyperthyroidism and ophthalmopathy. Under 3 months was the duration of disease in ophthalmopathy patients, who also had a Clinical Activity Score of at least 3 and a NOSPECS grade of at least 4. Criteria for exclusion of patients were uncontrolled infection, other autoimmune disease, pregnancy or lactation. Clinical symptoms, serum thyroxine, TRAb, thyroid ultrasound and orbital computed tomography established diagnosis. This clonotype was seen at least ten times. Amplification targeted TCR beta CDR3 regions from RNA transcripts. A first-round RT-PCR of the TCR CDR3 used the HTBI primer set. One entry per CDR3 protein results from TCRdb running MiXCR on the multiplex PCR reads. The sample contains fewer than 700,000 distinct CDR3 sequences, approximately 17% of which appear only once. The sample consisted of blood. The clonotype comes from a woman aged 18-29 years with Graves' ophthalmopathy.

The CDR3 region has the DNA TGTGCCAGCAGCTTAGCGTTAGGGCTGAGCCTCCATGGCTACACCTTC. Translation gives CASSLALGLSLHGYTF. V and J are TRBV11-2 and TRBJ1-2; D remains unclear. Germline loops: CDR1 SGHAT, CDR2 FQNNGV. The CDR3 contains 16 residues. Trimming left V 1 base short and J 6 bases short, with 18 bases between.